This T cell receptor (beta chain) came from a study of blood T cell repertoires in COVID-19. Sequencing used immunoSEQ multiplex PCR; TCRdb keeps in-frame clones, though not all of them. The sample includes 350,000 or so clones, nearly 90% of them seen just once. The CDR3 loop spans 19 amino acids. The J segment lost 5 bases and the V segment lost 5 bases, leaving 11 bases of the junction unmatched. Looked up from germline, CDR1 is SGHTA and CDR2 is FQGTGA. This chain uses TRBV7-3 with TRBJ2-2; 16 nucleotides agree with TRBD2. The specimen sequenced was peripheral blood. The receptor was isolated from a man in his late teens or twenties with active or convalescent COVID-19. CDR3 sequence reads: CASSETGTSGGAYTGELFF. The CDR3 nucleotides are TGTGCCAGCAGCGAAACCGGGACTAGCGGGGGGGCCTATACCGGGGAGCTGTTTTTT.